Presented here are 8 T cell receptor beta chains from one specimen sequenced in a study of post-analysis software for immune sequencing data. Study observations and caveats: TRBV segments more frequent in patients than in controls numbered roughly five and included TRBV5-6, TRBV5-1 and TRBV20-1.

Unique molecular identifiers featured in each of the TCR beta cDNA libraries. TCRdb independently ran MiXCR on the PCR reads; one entry per CDR3 protein. The sample has 170,000 or so distinct CDR3 sequences; roughly 31% are singletons. No antigen has been assigned to these receptors. What was sequenced was blood. The receptors derive from a girl between 5 and 17 years old with multiple sclerosis.

With regard to this clonotype: A clone one base away is much larger, so this may be a read error. The chain recombines TRBV28 with TRBJ2-1, with 8 bases fitting TRBD2. The CDR3 extends over 12 amino acids. Germline values: CDR1 MDHEN, CDR2 SYDVKM. CDR3 residues: CVSTGGYNEQFF. CDR3 nucleotide sequence: TGTGTCAGCACGGGAGGGTACAATGAGCAGTTCTTC.

This clonotype was observed a few times. The rearrangement joins TRBV7-8 to TRBJ2-7; 8 nucleotides agree with TRBD2. V lost 3 bases and J lost 3; bases outside the gene matches: 4. CDR3 length: 14 amino acids. Germline CDR1 is SGHVS and CDR2 is FQNEAQ. As DNA, the CDR3 is TGTGCCAGCAGCTTCAGCGGGAGTAACTACGAGCAGTACTTC. This encodes CASSFSGSNYEQYF.

The genes are TRBV11-2 and TRBJ2-1, with D unresolved. This CDR3 has 12 amino acids. V was pared by 0 bases and J by 12 bases, with 9 bases between. Germline V gene sequence: CDR1 SGHAT, CDR2 FQNNGV. The CDR3: CASSLDGAVQFF. CDR3 nucleotide sequence: TGTGCCAGCAGCTTAGATGGCGCGGTGCAGTTCTTC.

To note about this clonotype: This may be a read error: a much more frequent sequence differs by one nucleotide. The chain employs TRBV20-1 and TRBJ1-6; 8 bases agree with TRBD1. This CDR3 region has 18 residues. Per the germline V gene, CDR1 is DFQATT and CDR2 is SNEGSKA (reference sequence). The CDR3 region has the DNA TGCAGTGCTCCCAAAGAAACAGGGGGTTGGTCCTATAATTCACCCCCCCACTTT. It yields the protein CSAPKETGGWSYNSPPHF.

This clonotype has a single count. One base away lies a much larger clone, so this may be a sequencing read error. V usage is TRBV30 and J usage is TRBJ2-7; D is undetermined. V was shortened by 5 bases and J by 7 bases, with 9 bases between the two germline ends. CDR3 length equals 10 residues. CDR1 and CDR2 from the germline V gene are GTSNPN and SVGIG (reference sequence). The CDR3 reads CAWGAREQYF. The CDR3 nucleotides read TGTGCCTGGGGTGCTAGGGAGCAGTACTTC.

This clonotype was observed a few times. The V gene is TRBV5-1, the J gene TRBJ2-7; 12 bases are a match to TRBD2. Trimming at V came to 3 bases and at J to 7 bases, leaving 2 bases not matched to a gene. The germline CDR1 and CDR2 sequences are SGHRS and YFSETQ. The CDR3 is 13 residues long. This chain's CDR3 is CASSSGTSGEQYF. The DNA of the CDR3 is TGCGCCAGCAGCTCGGGGACTAGCGGGGAGCAGTACTTC.

In its sample, this clonotype was seen a few times. The V and J genes are TRBV29-1 and TRBJ2-1; D uncertain. The CDR3 runs 13 residues. V gave up 5 bases and J gave up 1 base, with 9 bases separating them. The germline V gene encodes CDR1 SQVTM and CDR2 ANQGSEA. CDR3 sequence (DNA): TGCAGCGTTCCCCTAGAATCCTACAATGAGCAGTTCTTC. Translating gives CSVPLESYNEQFF.

In its sample, this clonotype was seen many times. The V call is TRBV5-1, the J call TRBJ2-5; D is possibly TRBD2 (6 bases). Germline lookup yields CDR1 SGHRS and CDR2 YFSETQ. The CDR3 extends over 19 amino acids. The germline V and J ends were trimmed by 0 bases and 0 bases, with 21 bases remaining between them. The CDR3 sequence: CASSLAGLPGPPYQETQYF. The DNA for the CDR3 is TGCGCCAGCAGCTTGGCGGGACTCCCGGGCCCCCCGTACCAAGAGACCCAGTACTTC.